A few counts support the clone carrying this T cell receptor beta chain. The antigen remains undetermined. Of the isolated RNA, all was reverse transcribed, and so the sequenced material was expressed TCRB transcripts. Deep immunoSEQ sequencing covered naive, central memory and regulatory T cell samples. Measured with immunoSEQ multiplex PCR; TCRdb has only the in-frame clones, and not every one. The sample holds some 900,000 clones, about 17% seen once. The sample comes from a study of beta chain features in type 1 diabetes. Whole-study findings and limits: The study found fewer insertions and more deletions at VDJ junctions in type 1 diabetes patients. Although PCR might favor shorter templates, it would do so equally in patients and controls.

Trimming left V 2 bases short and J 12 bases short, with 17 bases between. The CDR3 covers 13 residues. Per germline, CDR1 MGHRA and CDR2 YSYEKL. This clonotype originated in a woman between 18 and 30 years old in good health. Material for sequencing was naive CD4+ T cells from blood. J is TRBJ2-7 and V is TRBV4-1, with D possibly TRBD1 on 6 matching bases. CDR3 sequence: CASSQTGHPMLYF. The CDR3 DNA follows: TGCGCCAGCAGCCAAACGGGACACCCTATGTTGTACTTC.